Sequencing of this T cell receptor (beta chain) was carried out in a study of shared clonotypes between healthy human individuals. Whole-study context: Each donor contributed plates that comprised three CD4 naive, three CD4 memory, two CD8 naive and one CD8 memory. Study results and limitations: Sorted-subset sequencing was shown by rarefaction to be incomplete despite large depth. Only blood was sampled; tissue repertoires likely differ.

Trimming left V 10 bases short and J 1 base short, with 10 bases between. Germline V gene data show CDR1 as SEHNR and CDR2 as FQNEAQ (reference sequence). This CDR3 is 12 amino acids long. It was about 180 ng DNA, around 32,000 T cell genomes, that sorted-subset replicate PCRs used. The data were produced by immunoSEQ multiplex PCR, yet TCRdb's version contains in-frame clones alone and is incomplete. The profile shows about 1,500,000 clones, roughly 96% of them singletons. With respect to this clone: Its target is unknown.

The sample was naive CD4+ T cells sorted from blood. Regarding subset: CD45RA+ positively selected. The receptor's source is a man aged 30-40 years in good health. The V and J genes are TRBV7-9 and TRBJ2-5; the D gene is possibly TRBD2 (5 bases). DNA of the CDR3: TGTGCCACGCAGCGGAGCCAAGAGACCCAGTACTTC. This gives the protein CATQRSQETQYF. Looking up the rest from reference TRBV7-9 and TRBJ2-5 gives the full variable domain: DTGVSQNPRHKITKRGQNVTFRCDPISEHNRLYWYRQTLGQGPEFLTYFQNEAQLEKSRLLSDRFSAERPKGSFSTLEIQRTEQGDSAMYLCATQRSQETQYFGPGTRLLVL.